The rows below give T cell receptor beta chains drawn from one sample of a study of blood T cell repertoires in COVID-19. Clones were read by immunoSEQ multiplex PCR, and TCRdb kept only the in-frame ones, dropping some. The data contain around 230,000 clones, roughly 90% of them singletons. The sequenced sample was PBMCs or T cells enriched from blood (not recorded which). The receptors derive from a woman in her twenties or thirties who had recovered from COVID-19. Each CDR3 is given with its conserved first and last residue. The D gene is left open where the match is weak. Only part of the rows carry a size: once, few, many, or a class if the clone is expanded.

v_call	j_call	d_call	clone_size	cdr3_nt	cdr3_aa
TRBV5-6	TRBJ1-3	NA	NA	TGTGCCAGCAGCTCGCCTGGACAGAGCTCTGGAAACACCATATATTTT	CASSSPGQSSGNTIYF
TRBV4-2	TRBJ2-7	NA	few	TGTGCCAGCAGCCAAGGGGACATGAGCTCCTACGAGCAGTACTTC	CASSQGDMSSYEQYF
TRBV6-2/TRBV6-3	TRBJ1-2	NA	NA	TGTGCCAGCAGTTACTCGCGCTACCTCTATGGCTACACCTTC	CASSYSRYLYGYTF
TRBV7-2	TRBJ1-4	NA	NA	TGTGCCAGCAGCAAAAGGGGGGGTGCGGCAACTAATGAAAAACTGTTTTTT	CASSKRGGAATNEKLFF
TRBV6-2/TRBV6-3	TRBJ2-7	TRBD1	few	TGTGCCAGCAGCTTAAACAGGGGCTCCTACGAGCAGTACTTC	CASSLNRGSYEQYF
TRBV2	TRBJ1-2	NA	NA	TGTGCCAGCAGTGAAGGCGTCCCGAGGGAAGCTGGCTACACCTTC	CASSEGVPREAGYTF
TRBV24-1	TRBJ1-2	NA	NA	TGTGCCACCAGTGATTCTAGTCGGGACTATGGCTACACCTTC	CATSDSSRDYGYTF
TRBV11-2	TRBJ2-1	NA	NA	TGTGCCAGCAGCGCCTTTCCGCGAAATGAGCAGTTCTTC	CASSAFPRNEQFF
TRBV4-1	TRBJ1-2	NA	NA	TGCGCCAGCAGCCAAGTAGGCAGGAACTATGGCTACACCTTC	CASSQVGRNYGYTF
TRBV5-6	TRBJ2-7	TRBD1	NA	TGTGCCAGCAGCTGGGGGACAGGGGGCCTCTACGAGCAGTACTTC	CASSWGTGGLYEQYF
TRBV5-1	TRBJ1-1	NA	NA	TGCGCCAGCAGTGTGGCTTTGAACACTGAAGCTTTCTTT	CASSVALNTEAFF
TRBV3-1/TRBV3-2	TRBJ1-2	NA	NA	TGTGCCAGCAGCCAATCCGGTTCCTATGGCTACACCTTC	CASSQSGSYGYTF
TRBV7-3	TRBJ2-2	TRBD1	NA	TGTGCCAGCAGCGCTACTGACAGGGCCGGGGAGCTGTTTTTT	CASSATDRAGELFF
TRBV4-1	TRBJ1-4	NA	NA	TGCGCCAGCAGCCAAGATGCGGGGTCGGGAGAAAAACTGTTTTTT	CASSQDAGSGEKLFF
TRBV7-6	TRBJ2-5	NA	NA	TGTGCCAGCAGCTTAGTTGCGGGTTCGGAGACCCAGTACTTC	CASSLVAGSETQYF
TRBV29-1	TRBJ2-1	TRBD2	NA	TGCAGCGTTGAGTTCCAGCGGGGGGGCCGGCGCAATGAGCAGTTCTTC	CSVEFQRGGRRNEQFF
TRBV5-4	TRBJ2-5	TRBD2	NA	TGTGCCAGCAGCTTGGAGGGTAGCGGGGGTGAGACCCAGTACTTC	CASSLEGSGGETQYF
TRBV9	TRBJ2-1	TRBD2	once	TGTGCCAGCAGCGCCGCTAGCGGCTCCTACAATGAGCAGTTCTTC	CASSAASGSYNEQFF
TRBV4-3	TRBJ1-4	NA	many	TGCGCCAGCAGCCCGTCGCGGGGCACAACTAATGAAAAACTGTTTTTT	CASSPSRGTTNEKLFF
TRBV4-1	TRBJ1-1	NA	once	TGCGCCAGCAGCCAAGTAGTTTCAAGGAACACTGAAGCTTTCTTT	CASSQVVSRNTEAFF
TRBV4-1	TRBJ2-6	TRBD1	NA	TGCGCCAGCAGCGCAACAGGGGGCTCTGGGGCCAACGTCCTGACTTTC	CASSATGGSGANVLTF
TRBV5-4	TRBJ2-3	TRBD1	NA	TGTGCCAGCAGCTTACAGGGGGCGGCAGATACGCAGTATTTT	CASSLQGAADTQYF
TRBV12-3/TRBV12-4	TRBJ2-1	NA	NA	TGTGCCAGCAGTTTAGTGGGGGAGGATGAGCAGTTCTTC	CASSLVGEDEQFF
TRBV5-1	TRBJ2-1	TRBD1	few	TGCGCCAGCAGCTACAGGGGGCAGGGGAACAATGAGCAGTTCTTC	CASSYRGQGNNEQFF
TRBV4-1	TRBJ2-3	TRBD2	NA	TGCGCCAGCAGCCAACCCGCGGGGGGCGGGGATACGCAGTATTTT	CASSQPAGGGDTQYF
TRBV11-2	TRBJ1-2	TRBD1	NA	TGTGCCAGCAGCTTAGGGACAGGGAACTATGGCTACACCTTC	CASSLGTGNYGYTF